The entry that follows covers one TCR beta chain sequence. Its target is unknown. The CDR3 has 14 residues. CDR1 and CDR2 from the germline V gene are MNHEY and SMNVEV (reference sequence). Trimming removed 6 bases at V and 2 bases at J, with 14 bases between. At survey level, the immunoSEQ assay was run in its v3.0 version. Profiling relied on immunoSEQ multiplex PCR, and the TCRdb table lists in-frame clones only, not all of them. The table has 40,000 to 45,000 clones, 90% to 95% seen once. The cryopreserved samples used held roughly 0.9-11 million PBMC prior to extraction of DNA. This record belongs to a study of long-term antiretroviral therapy in people with HIV. The study's findings and limits: Whereas controls had wider CDR3 length ranges, HIV repertoires had narrower ones. Diversity increased after ART yet remained lower than in transplant donor controls. Neither ART adherence, viral resistance nor therapy changes were documented.

This receptor was identified in a woman between 50 and 59 years old with HIV. The V gene is TRBV27, the J gene TRBJ2-7; maybe TRBD1 (6 bases). Here the sequenced sample was unsorted PBMCs, taken 3.7 years after starting antiretroviral therapy. CDR3 residues: CASSEQGGPYEQYF. The CDR3 DNA reads as TGTGCCAGCAGCGAACAGGGTGGTCCCTACGAGCAGTACTTC.